These 31 T cell receptor beta chains share one sample of origin, sequenced in a study of neurological immune-mediated disorders. TCRdb called the 5' RACE reads again in MiXCR, with one record for every CDR3 protein. The data contain roughly 48,000 distinct CDR3 sequences, 10% to 15% of them singletons. As to time point: longitudinal time-point 2. Sequenced input: PBMCs. These receptor sequences come from a male donor with HTLV-1-associated myelopathy (HAM/TSP).

In this sample, this clonotype turned up many times. The gene calls are TRBV12-3 or TRBV12-4 and TRBJ2-3; 10 nucleotides line up with TRBD1. The CDR3 contains 16 residues. V gave up 3 bases and J gave up 9 bases; unmatched junction bases: 12. The CDR3 region is CASSFEVGTGAYTQYF. The CDR3 DNA is TGTGCCAGCAGTTTCGAGGTCGGGACAGGGGCATACACGCAGTATTTT.

Concerning this clonotype: A read error may explain this, as a much larger clone is one base away. The chain links TRBV5-1 to TRBJ2-7; D is possibly TRBD1 (6 bases). CDR3 length: 14 amino acids. Germline V gene data show CDR1 as SGHRS and CDR2 as YFSETQ. V was clipped by 4 bases and J by 2 bases, with 13 bases between them. The CDR3 reads CASSRDMRTYEQYF. As DNA, the CDR3 is TGCGCCAGCAGCCGGGACATGAGAACCTACGAGCAGTACTTC.

This clonotype was observed a handful of times. J is TRBJ2-7 and V is TRBV20-1; D is possibly TRBD2 (6 bases). The germline V and J ends were trimmed by 0 bases and 7 bases, with 16 bases remaining between them. The germline V gene has CDR1 DFQATT and CDR2 SNEGSKA (reference sequence). The CDR3 is made up of 14 amino acids. CDR3 region: CSARDMDYRGEQYF. CDR3 DNA sequence: TGCAGTGCTAGAGATATGGACTACAGAGGAGAGCAGTACTTC.

This clonotype was seen many times. The V and J genes are TRBV29-1 and TRBJ1-1; TRBD1 is a possible D gene (6 bases). Between the trimmed V and J ends, which lost 7 bases and 0 bases, there was a span of 9 bases. The V gene's germline CDR1 is SQVTM and CDR2 ANQGSEA. The CDR3 has 12 amino acids. The CDR3 nucleotides are TGCAGCGGCGGACAGATGAACACTGAAGCTTTCTTT. Amino acids: CSGGQMNTEAFF.

The chain recombines TRBV5-1 with TRBJ1-1, with D unresolved. Trimming removed 4 bases from V and 2 bases from J, with 12 bases in between. The CDR3 totals 14 residues. Germline CDR1 and CDR2: SGHRS and YFSETQ. The CDR3 protein is CASSPHIFNTEAFF. In DNA, the CDR3 is TGCGCCAGCAGCCCCCACATTTTTAACACTGAAGCTTTCTTT.

The table lists this clonotype with many counts. J is TRBJ2-7 and V is TRBV9; either TRBD1 or TRBD2 may fit D (6 bases each). This CDR3 has 16 residues. V lost 1 base, J lost 0 bases, and 14 bases lay in between. CDR1 is SGDLS, CDR2 YYNGEE, per germline. CDR3 in DNA: TGTGCCAGCAGCGTAACGGGGGCAGTAAACTCCTACGAGCAGTACTTC. It codes for CASSVTGAVNSYEQYF.

This clonotype is a singleton in its sample. The CDR3 loop reads CASSLQVEFSETQYF. CDR3 in DNA: TGCGCCAGCAGTCTTCAGGTTGAGTTTTCCGAGACCCAGTACTTC. The chain uses TRBV5-1 and TRBJ2-5; D ambiguous. Trimming left V 5 bases short and J 5 bases short, with 19 bases between. CDR3 length: 15 residues. Germline CDR1 is SGHRS and CDR2 is YFSETQ.

This clonotype has a count of ten or more. The chain links TRBV7-9 to TRBJ2-2, with D hard to call. There are 14 residues in the CDR3. In germline, CDR1 is SEHNR, CDR2 FQNEAQ (reference sequence). Trimming cost V 3 bases and J 3 bases, with 8 bases left between them. In nucleotides, the CDR3 is TGTGCCAGCAGCTTCAGGACGGACACCGGGGAGCTGTTTTTT. Protein product: CASSFRTDTGELFF.

This clonotype has a count of ten or more. The genes are TRBV7-2 and TRBJ1-6, with unresolved D. Per the germline V gene, CDR1 is SGHTA and CDR2 is FQGNSA. Trimming pared 1 base from V and 9 bases from J, leaving 7 bases between. This CDR3 has 13 amino acids. In nucleotides, the CDR3 is TGTGCCAGCAGCTTAGATTTAGGTTCACCCCTCCACTTT. It specifies CASSLDLGSPLHF. Combining the CDR3 with reference TRBV7-2 and TRBJ1-6 gives the whole variable domain GAGVSQSPSNKVTEKGKDVELRCDPISGHTALYWYRQSLGQGLEFLIYFQGNSAPDKSGLPSDRFSAERTGGSVSTLTIQRTQQEDSAVYLCASSLDLGSPLHFGNGTRLTVT.

This clonotype came up many times. The genes are TRBV20-1 and TRBJ2-7; D ambiguous. Germline assignment: CDR1 DFQATT and CDR2 SNEGSKA (reference sequence). The CDR3 has 13 amino acids. The V gene lost 5 bases and the J gene lost 3 bases, with 14 bases spanning the gap. CDR3 region: CSADKRIFYEQYF. In nucleotides, the CDR3 is TGCAGTGCTGATAAAAGGATCTTCTACGAGCAGTACTTC.

The table lists this clonotype with many counts. V is TRBV5-1 and J is TRBJ2-2; 7 bases match TRBD1. CDR3 size: 16 residues. After removal of 4 bases from V and 2 bases from J, the junction contained 8 bases not matched to a gene. The germline V gene has CDR1 SGHRS and CDR2 YFSETQ. CDR3 DNA sequence: TGCGCCAGCAGCACCACCGGGACAGTAAACACCGGGGAGCTGTTTTTT. Its protein product is CASSTTGTVNTGELFF.

This clonotype was seen at least ten times. The chain has TRBV7-6 and TRBJ2-7; D is uncertain. The CDR3 is 13 amino acids. The V and J ends lost 2 bases and 6 bases respectively, with 11 bases between them. The germline V gene encodes CDR1 SGHVS and CDR2 FNYEAQ. DNA for the CDR3: TGTGCCAGCAGCTTAATGGTCAGTTCCGAGCAGTACTTC. Translating it yields CASSLMVSSEQYF. The full variable domain, completed using reference TRBV7-6 and TRBJ2-7, is GAGVSQSPRYKVTKRGQDVALRCDPISGHVSLYWYRQALGQGPEFLTYFNYEAQQDKSGLPNDRFSAERPEGSISTLTIQRTEQRDSAMYRCASSLMVSSEQYFGPGTRLTVT.

This clonotype was counted at least ten times. The chain links TRBV20-1 to TRBJ2-3, with TRBD1 as a possible D gene (5 bases). Looked up from germline, CDR1 is DFQATT and CDR2 is SNEGSKA (reference sequence). V lost 0 bases and J lost 4, with 11 bases in between. This CDR3 has 14 amino acids. CDR3 nucleotide sequence: TGCAGTGCTAGAGATCCGGACATCGCAGATACGCAGTATTTT. Amino acid sequence: CSARDPDIADTQYF.

This CDR3 reads CASSLQLKYEQYF. CDR3 coding DNA: TGCGCCAGCAGCTTGCAACTGAAATACGAGCAGTACTTC. V is TRBV5-1 and J is TRBJ2-7; D is unclear. The CDR3 covers 13 residues. Trimming cost V 1 base and J 4 bases, with 9 bases left between them. Per the germline V gene, CDR1 is SGHRS and CDR2 is YFSETQ.

This clonotype came up many times. This chain uses TRBV2 with TRBJ2-3; 7 bases agree with TRBD1. V was clipped by 7 bases and J by 2 bases; unmatched bases: 6. The CDR3 runs to 14 residues. Germline assignment: CDR1 SNHLY and CDR2 FYNNEI. CDR3 sequence: CASIKGAHTDTQYF. The CDR3 DNA follows: TGTGCCAGCATTAAGGGGGCCCACACAGATACGCAGTATTTT.

This clonotype was observed many times. The chain employs TRBV5-1 and TRBJ1-3, with D maybe TRBD1 (6 bases). V was trimmed by 0 bases and J by 3 bases, leaving 10 bases between them. The CDR3 runs 15 residues. Germline V CDR1 and CDR2: SGHRS, YFSETQ. The CDR3 nucleotides are TGCGCCAGCAGCTTGGTGGGGGCGTATGGAAACACCATATATTTT. Translated, it gives CASSLVGAYGNTIYF.

This clonotype showed up many times. V gene TRBV5-1 combines with J gene TRBJ2-5; D is possibly TRBD2 (7 bases). V was trimmed by 1 base and J by 5 bases, leaving 15 bases between them. This CDR3 comprises 15 residues. The germline gives CDR1 SGHRS, CDR2 YFSETQ. The CDR3 nucleotides are TGCGCCAGCAGCTTGCTCACGGGGGGCGGTGAGACCCAGTACTTC. It is translated as CASSLLTGGGETQYF.

V and J are TRBV20-1 and TRBJ1-3; D possibly corresponds to TRBD1 (5 bases). The length of the CDR3 is 19 residues. Germline lookup yields CDR1 DFQATT and CDR2 SNEGSKA (reference sequence). Trimming removed 5 bases from V and 0 bases from J, with 26 bases in between. The CDR3 DNA is TGCAGTGCTGCCCCAGATTACCCACGAAGTGGGACCTCTGGAAACACCATATATTTT. Residues: CSAAPDYPRSGTSGNTIYF.

The rearrangement links TRBV10-3 to TRBJ2-3; D is unclear. CDR1 is ENHRY, CDR2 SYGVKD, per germline. V shed 9 bases and J shed 4 bases, with 20 bases lying between them. The CDR3 loop spans 15 amino acids. CDR3 in DNA: TGTGCCATTTCTACGGACCTTTCTGGGGCAGATACGCAGTATTTT. This sequence encodes CAISTDLSGADTQYF.

The rearrangement joins TRBV7-6 to TRBJ2-3, with D perhaps matching TRBD1 or TRBD2 (5 bases each). V was cut by 5 bases and J by 1 base, with 10 bases left in between. The CDR3 is made up of 14 amino acids. Germline V gene sequence: CDR1 SGHVS, CDR2 FNYEAQ. The DNA for the CDR3 is TGTGCCAGCAGCATTGGGGGACGCACAGATACGCAGTATTTT. It translates to CASSIGGRTDTQYF.

This clonotype was detected many times. J is TRBJ2-1 and V is TRBV4-3; 8 bases fit TRBD2. Germline assignment: CDR1 LGHNA and CDR2 YSLEER. The CDR3 spans 14 residues. Trimming took 1 base from V and 9 from J; bases not matched to a gene: 5. The CDR3, as DNA: TGCGCCAGCAGCCAAGTCGGAGCGGGGGCTGAGCAGTTCTTC. Protein sequence: CASSQVGAGAEQFF.

The table lists this clonotype with many counts. The rearrangement joins TRBV9 to TRBJ1-3; unclear D gene. Trimming cost V 2 bases and J 1 base, with 7 bases left between them. Germline V lookup: CDR1 SGDLS, CDR2 YYNGEE. This CDR3 region has 14 residues. CDR3 protein: CASSVDFSGNTIYF. The DNA of the CDR3 is TGTGCCAGCAGCGTGGACTTTTCTGGAAACACCATATATTTT.

This clonotype showed up many times. The gene calls are TRBV20-1 and TRBJ2-5; D gene ambiguous. V was pared by 3 bases and J by 5 bases, with 10 bases between. The CDR3 has 12 amino acids. The V gene's germline CDR1 is DFQATT and CDR2 SNEGSKA (reference sequence). As DNA, the CDR3 is TGCAGTGCTAGGGGTCAGTGGGAGACCCAGTACTTC. Translating it yields CSARGQWETQYF.

This clonotype was counted between two and nine times. The rearrangement joins TRBV7-9 to TRBJ2-3, with D possibly TRBD1 on 5 matching bases. Looked up from germline, CDR1 is SEHNR and CDR2 is FQNEAQ (reference sequence). This CDR3 region has 14 residues. With 3 bases removed from V and 4 bases from J, the gap between germline ends came to 11 bases. CDR3 loop: CASSFHRSPDTQYF. CDR3 in DNA: TGTGCCAGCAGCTTTCACAGGAGCCCAGATACGCAGTATTTT.

The table lists this clonotype with many counts. The chain links TRBV20-1 to TRBJ1-1, with D perhaps TRBD1 (6 bases). CDR3 length: 15 amino acids. V was clipped by 0 bases and J by 1 base, with 12 bases between them. Per the germline V gene, CDR1 is DFQATT and CDR2 is SNEGSKA (reference sequence). CDR3 region: CSARDWAGANTEAFF. The CDR3, as DNA: TGCAGTGCTAGAGATTGGGCAGGGGCGAACACTGAAGCTTTCTTT.

This clonotype was seen repeatedly, ten times or more. DNA of the CDR3: TGCAGTGCTAGGTTGCGGGGTACGACCCAACTGACCCAGTACTTC. Translation: CSARLRGTTQLTQYF. The rearrangement uses TRBV20-1 and TRBJ2-5, with TRBD2 as a possible D gene (6 bases). Trimming stripped 3 bases from V and 7 bases from J, with 21 bases between. The CDR3 has 15 residues. Germline V lookup: CDR1 DFQATT, CDR2 SNEGSKA (reference sequence).

This clonotype was observed at least ten times. The J gene is TRBJ2-1, the V gene TRBV20-1; 14 bases align to TRBD2. There are 16 residues in the CDR3. Germline V lookup: CDR1 DFQATT, CDR2 SNEGSKA (reference sequence). V gave up 6 bases and J gave up 7 bases; unmatched junction bases: 11. The CDR3 is CSAGLAGGPVENEQFF. The CDR3 nucleotides are TGCAGTGCAGGACTAGCGGGGGGTCCGGTAGAGAATGAGCAGTTCTTC.

In its sample, this clonotype was seen a few times. This sequence joins TRBV18 and TRBJ2-6, with 10 bases fitting TRBD1. The CDR3 sequence is 18 residues long. Germline assignment: CDR1 KGHSH and CDR2 LQKENI. The J segment lost 2 bases and the V segment lost 5 bases, leaving 9 bases of the junction unmatched. The CDR3 nucleotides read TGTGCCAGCTCATGGCGACAGGGGGCGTTGACTGGGGCCAACGTCCTGACTTTC. Translating gives CASSWRQGALTGANVLTF.

This clonotype was observed at least ten times. The chain employs TRBV6-5 and TRBJ1-5; D unclear. This CDR3 is 13 amino acids long. V gave up 5 bases and J gave up 6 bases, with 11 bases separating them. The germline V gene has CDR1 MNHEY and CDR2 SVGAGI. The CDR3 DNA follows: TGTGCCAGCAGTCCCATTGGGTTTCAGCCCCAGCATTTT. Its protein is CASSPIGFQPQHF.

This clonotype was seen at least ten times. The gene calls are TRBV20-1 and TRBJ2-1, with TRBD2 identical over 9 bases. Per the germline V gene, CDR1 is DFQATT and CDR2 is SNEGSKA (reference sequence). The CDR3 totals 15 residues. The V gene end was trimmed by 2 bases and the J gene end by 1 base; junction bases not matched to a gene: 3. The CDR3 sequence is CSARLSGGSYNEQFF. Written as DNA, the CDR3 is TGCAGTGCTAGATTGAGCGGGGGGTCCTACAATGAGCAGTTCTTC.

Ten or more counts support this clonotype. This chain connects TRBV5-1 to TRBJ2-3; 10 bases are a match to TRBD2. In germline, CDR1 is SGHRS, CDR2 YFSETQ. Trimming removed 2 bases from V and 6 bases from J; junction bases left unmatched: 6. The CDR3 is 15 residues long. CDR3 amino acids: CASSLAGGAIDTQYF. CDR3 nucleotides: TGCGCCAGCAGCTTAGCGGGGGGGGCCATTGATACGCAGTATTTT.